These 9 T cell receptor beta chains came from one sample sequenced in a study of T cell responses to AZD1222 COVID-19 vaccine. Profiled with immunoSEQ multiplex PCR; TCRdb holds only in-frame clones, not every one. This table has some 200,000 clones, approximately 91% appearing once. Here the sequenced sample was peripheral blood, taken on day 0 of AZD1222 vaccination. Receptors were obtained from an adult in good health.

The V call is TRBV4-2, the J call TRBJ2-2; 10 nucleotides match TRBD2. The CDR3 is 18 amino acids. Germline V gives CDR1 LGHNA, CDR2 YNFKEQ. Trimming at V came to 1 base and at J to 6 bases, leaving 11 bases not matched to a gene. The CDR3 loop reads CASSQVGSGRAYAGELFF. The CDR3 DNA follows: TGTGCCAGCAGCCAAGTCGGCAGCGGGAGGGCCTATGCCGGGGAGCTGTTTTTT.

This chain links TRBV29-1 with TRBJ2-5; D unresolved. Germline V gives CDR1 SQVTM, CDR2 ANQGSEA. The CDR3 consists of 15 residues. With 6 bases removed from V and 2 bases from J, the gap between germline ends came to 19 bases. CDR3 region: CSVVDTPARQETQYF. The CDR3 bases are TGCAGCGTGGTAGACACTCCTGCGAGACAAGAGACCCAGTACTTC.

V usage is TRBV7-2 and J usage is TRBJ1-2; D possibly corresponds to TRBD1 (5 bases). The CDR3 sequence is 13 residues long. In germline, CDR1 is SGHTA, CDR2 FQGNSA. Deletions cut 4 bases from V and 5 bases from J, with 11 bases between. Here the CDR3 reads CASSYQGEYGYTF. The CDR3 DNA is TGTGCCAGCAGCTACCAGGGAGAATATGGCTACACCTTC. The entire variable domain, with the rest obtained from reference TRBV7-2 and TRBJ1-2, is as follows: GAGVSQSPSNKVTEKGKDVELRCDPISGHTALYWYRQSLGQGLEFLIYFQGNSAPDKSGLPSDRFSAERTGGSVSTLTIQRTQQEDSAVYLCASSYQGEYGYTFGSGTRLTVV.

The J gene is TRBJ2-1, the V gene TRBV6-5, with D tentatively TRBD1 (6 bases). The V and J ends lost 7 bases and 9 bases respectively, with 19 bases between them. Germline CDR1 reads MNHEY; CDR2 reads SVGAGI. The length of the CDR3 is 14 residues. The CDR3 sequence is CASTGLGASGEQFF. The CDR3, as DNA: TGTGCCAGCACCGGATTGGGGGCCTCCGGTGAGCAGTTCTTC.

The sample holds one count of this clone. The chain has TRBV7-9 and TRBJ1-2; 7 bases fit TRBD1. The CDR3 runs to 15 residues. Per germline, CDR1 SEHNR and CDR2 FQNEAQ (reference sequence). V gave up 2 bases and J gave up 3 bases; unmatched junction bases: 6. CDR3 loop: CASSLSQGEDYGYTF. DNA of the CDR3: TGTGCCAGCAGCTTATCCCAGGGGGAGGACTATGGCTACACCTTC.

The CDR3 here is CASSGSGAGLGEQYF. The CDR3, as DNA: TGTGCCAGCAGTGGCAGCGGTGCGGGATTGGGCGAGCAGTACTTC. The V gene is TRBV2, the J gene TRBJ2-7, with D possibly matching TRBD2 (6 bases). Germline lookup yields CDR1 SNHLY and CDR2 FYNNEI. V lost 4 bases to trimming and J lost 6 bases, with 19 bases between them. The CDR3 runs to 15 residues.

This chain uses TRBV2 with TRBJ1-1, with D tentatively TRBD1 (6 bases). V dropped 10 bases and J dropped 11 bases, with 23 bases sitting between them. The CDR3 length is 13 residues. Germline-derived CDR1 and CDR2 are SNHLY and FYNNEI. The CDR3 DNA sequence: TGTGCCACCGGGGGCAGGGCGGGTCTGCGGGCTTTCTTT. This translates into CATGGRAGLRAFF. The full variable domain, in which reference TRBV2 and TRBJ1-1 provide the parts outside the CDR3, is EPEVTQTPSHQVTQMGQEVILRCVPISNHLYFYWYRQILGQKVEFLVSFYNNEISEKSEIFDDQFSVERPDGSNFTLKIRSTKLEDSAMYFCATGGRAGLRAFFGQGTRLTVV.

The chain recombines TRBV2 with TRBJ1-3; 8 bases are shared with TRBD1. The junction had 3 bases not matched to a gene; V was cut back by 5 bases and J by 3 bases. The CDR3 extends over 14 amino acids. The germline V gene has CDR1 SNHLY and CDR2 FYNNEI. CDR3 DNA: TGTGCCAGCAGTTTAACAGGGGGTGGAAACACCATATATTTT. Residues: CASSLTGGGNTIYF.

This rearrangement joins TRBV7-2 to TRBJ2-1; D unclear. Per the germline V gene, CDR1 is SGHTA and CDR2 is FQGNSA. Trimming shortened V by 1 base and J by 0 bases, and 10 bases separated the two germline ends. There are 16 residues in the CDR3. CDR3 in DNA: TGTGCCAGCAGCTTAGGGCTCTTGATCTCCTACAATGAGCAGTTCTTC. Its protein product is CASSLGLLISYNEQFF.